This T cell receptor (beta chain) was identified in a study of beta chain features in type 1 diabetes. Germline CDR1 LGHNA, CDR2 YNFKEQ. This CDR3 spans 13 amino acids. Deletions cut 1 base from V and 4 bases from J, with 6 bases between. On this clone: As yet, its antigen is unknown.

Every bit of the isolated RNA underwent reverse transcription, so sequencing read expressed TCRB transcripts. The table came from immunoSEQ multiplex PCR; TCRdb's copy has only in-frame clones and leaves some out. The profile shows about 270,000 clones, more than 13% of them singletons. General study findings and limits: Among all four CD4+ subsets, Type 1 diabetes patients had TCRB CDR3s that were moderately but significantly shorter. VDJ junctions from patients with type 1 diabetes contained fewer insertions and more deletions. It was among patients, rather than healthy donors, that naive, central memory and Treg TCRB repertoires appeared more similar.

Sequenced: naive CD4+ T cells from blood. The clonotype comes from a man aged 25-45 years with type 1 diabetes. The chain links TRBV4-2 to TRBJ2-3; D call uncertain. The CDR3 DNA reads as TGTGCCAGCAGCCAAGGGCCCCCAGATACGCAGTATTTT. This codes for CASSQGPPDTQYF.